This T cell receptor (beta chain) was sequenced for a study of T-cell reconstitution after alpha-beta-depleted transplantation in children. Whole-study results and caveats: Diversity and T-cell counts at one year after transplant derived mostly from new T cells. The origin of high day-60 TCRbeta diversity in some patients lay in surviving recipient T cells and thymic progenitors. As was reported, about two months after transplant, alpha-beta T cells came from several hundred expanded graft clones.

Germline CDR1 reads LGHNA; CDR2 reads YNFKEQ. V was pared by 0 bases and J by 3 bases, with 14 bases between. The CDR3 length is 16 residues. Using unique molecular identifiers, the investigators prepared the TCRbeta library. TCRdb reanalysed the PCR reads using MiXCR and keeps one entry per CDR3 protein. The table shows hundreds of thousands of distinct CDR3 sequences, with about 15% occurring only once. In the case of this clonotype: Its antigen is currently unknown.

The specimen comprised PBMCs, mostly from graft donor cells, sampled 360 days after TCRalphabeta/CD19-depleted stem cell transplant. The V call is TRBV4-2, the J call TRBJ2-5; D unclear. The receptor was isolated from a male patient aged 5 to 17 who had a stem cell transplant for acute lymphoblastic leukemia, so the T cells may come from the graft donor. Here the CDR3 reads CASSQERPGLEETQYF. The CDR3 bases are TGTGCCAGCAGCCAAGAGAGGCCGGGCCTGGAAGAGACCCAGTACTTC.